A selection of T cell receptor beta chains follows, all from one sample in a study of shared clonotypes between healthy human individuals. Libraries were prepared by immunoSEQ multiplex PCR; TCRdb keeps only in-frame clonotypes and omits some of them. The repertoire includes some 300,000 clones, around 79% of them detected once, and roughly 10% sits in the top ten. The sequencing sample was made of memory CD4+ T cells sorted from blood. All receptors come from a man aged 30-40 years in good health. CDR3s include the opening cysteine and the closing phenylalanine or tryptophan. The D gene is left open where the match is weak. Some rows mark clone size as missing; the rest say once, few, many or name a class of expanded clone.

size,V,D,J,DNA,CDR3
-,TRBV7-2,-,TRBJ2-7,TGTGCCAGCAGCTTAAGCGCCTCCTACGAGCAGTACTTC,CASSLSASYEQYF
-,TRBV7-8,-,TRBJ1-2,TGTGCCAGCAGCCGGGTGGGGGGCTACACCTTC,CASSRVGGYTF
-,TRBV27,TRBD2,TRBJ2-3,TGTGCCAGCAGTTTTACTAGCGGGAGAGCGGATACGCAGTATTTT,CASSFTSGRADTQYF
medium-sized,TRBV19,-,TRBJ2-1,TGTGCCAGTAGACGCCGGGGTAGCTCCTACAATGAGCAGTTCTTC,CASRRRGSSYNEQFF
-,TRBV28,-,TRBJ1-5,TGTGCCAGCAGTACTCATCGGGATCAGCCCCAGCATTTT,CASSTHRDQPQHF
-,TRBV2,TRBD1,TRBJ2-4,TGTGCCAGCAGCCCGGGACAGAAAAACATTCAGTACTTC,CASSPGQKNIQYF
-,TRBV5-4,-,TRBJ2-5,TGTGCCAGCAGCTTGGAGGCTGGAGAGACCCAGTACTTC,CASSLEAGETQYF
-,TRBV14,-,TRBJ1-1,TGTGCCAGCAGCCAAGATAGGGGAAATGAAGCTTTCTTT,CASSQDRGNEAFF
-,TRBV7-8,TRBD2,TRBJ2-2,TGTGCCAGCAGCTTGACTAGCGGGAGTGTTTCTAGGTTTTTT,CASSLTSGSVSRFF
-,TRBV5-8,-,TRBJ2-6,TGTGCCAGCAGCTTGAGGCACTCTGGGGCCAACGTCCTGACTTTC,CASSLRHSGANVLTF
-,TRBV7-7,TRBD2,TRBJ2-5,TGTGCTAGCAGCTTAGGGCTAGCGGCAGAGACCCAGTACTTC,CASSLGLAAETQYF
-,TRBV2,-,TRBJ2-3,TGTGCCAGCAGTGTTTCCCAGACCACAGATACGCAGTATTTT,CASSVSQTTDTQYF
-,TRBV4-3,TRBD2,TRBJ2-2,TGCGCCAGCAGCCAAGAGAGGTTCAGCGGGAGGTCGTCCGGGGAGCTGTTTTTT,CASSQERFSGRSSGELFF
-,TRBV28,-,TRBJ1-4,TGTGCCAGCAGTTCACTAATCGAAAAACTGTTTTTT,CASSSLIEKLFF
-,TRBV14,-,TRBJ2-7,TGTGCCAGCAGCCACACAGGGGAGCAGTACTTC,CASSHTGEQYF
-,TRBV19,-,TRBJ2-2,TGTGCCAGTAGGGAAGCGGGCACCGGGGAGCTGTTTTTT,CASREAGTGELFF
few,TRBV5-1,TRBD2,TRBJ2-7,TGCGCCAGCAGCCTCCGCAGTGGGACTAGCGGGAGGATGTACGAGCAGTACTTC,CASSLRSGTSGRMYEQYF
-,TRBV27,-,TRBJ2-1,TGTGCCAGCAGCCCGAGCGGGAATGAGCAGTTCTTC,CASSPSGNEQFF
-,TRBV7-3,TRBD1,TRBJ1-1,TGTGCCAGCAGCTTGACAGGGGAGAACACTGAAGCTTTCTTT,CASSLTGENTEAFF
-,TRBV10-3,-,TRBJ2-2,TGTGCCATCAGTGTAGAGGGGAACACCGGGGAGCTGTTTTTT,CAISVEGNTGELFF
-,TRBV6-5,-,TRBJ1-2,TGTGCCAGCAGTTACTCTTCAGGGGCGGGGGGCTACACCTTC,CASSYSSGAGGYTF
-,TRBV19,-,TRBJ2-6,TGTGCCAGTACCAGGGGCGGTGGGGCCAACGTCCTGACTTTC,CASTRGGGANVLTF
few,TRBV2,TRBD2,TRBJ2-1,TGTGCCAGCAGTGTTCGTAGCGGGCCTTACAATGAGCAGTTCTTC,CASSVRSGPYNEQFF
once,TRBV4-3,-,TRBJ1-1,TGCGCCAGCTCACGACGGGAAGGGGCTGAAGCTTTCTTT,CASSRREGAEAFF
-,TRBV19,TRBD2,TRBJ2-1,TGTGCCAGTAGTATTAGGACTAGCGTGGGGAGCTCCTACAATGAGCAGTTCTTC,CASSIRTSVGSSYNEQFF
-,TRBV9,-,TRBJ2-7,TGTGCCAGCAGCCCCATGGCCGGGGGAACCGGGTACGAGCAGTACTTC,CASSPMAGGTGYEQYF
once,TRBV7-2,-,TRBJ2-5,TGTGCCAGCAGCTTGGGGGTCCCGGAGACCCAGTACTTC,CASSLGVPETQYF
-,TRBV6-6,-,TRBJ1-1,TGTGCCAGCAGTAAGGGAGGGGGCACTGAAGCTTTCTTT,CASSKGGGTEAFF
-,TRBV6-1,TRBD1,TRBJ1-2,TGTGCCAGCAGCTTCCAACCCCAGGGGGGCTATGGCTACACCTTC,CASSFQPQGGYGYTF
-,TRBV6-4,-,TRBJ2-3,TGTGCCAGCAGTGACTTAAGCGGAGTGACGCAGTATTTT,CASSDLSGVTQYF
-,TRBV18,-,TRBJ2-3,TGTGCCAGCTCACCACCGGGGGAAGGCCCAGATACGCAGTATTTT,CASSPPGEGPDTQYF
-,TRBV6-1,TRBD1,TRBJ2-7,TGTGCCAGCAACGATTCAGGGGGATGGGCCGAGCAGTACTTC,CASNDSGGWAEQYF
-,TRBV7-8,TRBD1,TRBJ2-2,TGTGCCAGCAGCTTATCTTGGACAGGTTACACCGGGGAGCTGTTTTTT,CASSLSWTGYTGELFF
-,TRBV7-2,TRBD2,TRBJ2-5,TGTGCCAGCAGCTTAGTTAGGACTAGCGGGGTGGAGACCCAGTACTTC,CASSLVRTSGVETQYF
once,TRBV10-1,TRBD1,TRBJ2-5,TGCGCCAGCAGTAAAGGACAGGGAATCCCAGAGACCCAGTACTTC,CASSKGQGIPETQYF
-,TRBV2,TRBD1,TRBJ2-2,TGTGCCAGCAGCCTAACCCTGACAGGGCGTATTGCCGGGGAGCTGTTTTTT,CASSLTLTGRIAGELFF
-,TRBV7-8,-,TRBJ2-7,TGTGCCAGCAGCTTTGGGGACCACCAATCTTACGAGCAGTACTTC,CASSFGDHQSYEQYF
-,TRBV5-1,TRBD2,TRBJ2-3,TGCGCCAGCAGCTCAGGACTAGCGGGATTCACAGATACGCAGTATTTT,CASSSGLAGFTDTQYF
few,TRBV5-6,TRBD1,TRBJ2-5,TGTGCCAGCAGCTTCGTGGGACAGGGGAGGGAGACCCAGTACTTC,CASSFVGQGRETQYF
-,TRBV27,TRBD1,TRBJ1-5,TGTGCCAGCAGTTTATCCGGGACAGGGGGGGGCCAGCCCCAGCATTTT,CASSLSGTGGGQPQHF
-,TRBV6-6,-,TRBJ1-2,TGTGCCAGCAGTTACTCGCTGGGGGACTATGGCTACACCTTC,CASSYSLGDYGYTF
-,TRBV5-4,-,TRBJ2-4,TGTGCCAGCAGCTTGGGGGGGCGGCTAGAGTTCGGAAACATTCAGTACTTC,CASSLGGRLEFGNIQYF
-,TRBV27,-,TRBJ2-5,TGTGCCAGCAAACCGCGACACCCAAGAGAGACCCAGTACTTC,CASKPRHPRETQYF
-,TRBV28,-,TRBJ1-3,TGTGCCAGCAGTCCAGGGTGGCGCTCTGGAAACACCATATATTTT,CASSPGWRSGNTIYF
-,TRBV7-6,-,TRBJ1-5,TGTGCCAGCAGCTTAAACAGGGAAAGGAGCAATCAGCCCCAGCATTTT,CASSLNRERSNQPQHF
-,TRBV10-2,-,TRBJ1-5,TGCGCCAGCAGTGACTATGGACAGTACAATCAGCCCCAGCATTTT,CASSDYGQYNQPQHF
-,TRBV2,-,TRBJ2-2,TGTGCCAGCAGAGGGTTAAAGAACACCGGGGAGCTGTTTTTT,CASRGLKNTGELFF
-,TRBV23-1,TRBD2,TRBJ2-7,TGCGCCAGCAGTAAGGGCGGGGGCTCCTACGAGCAGTACTTC,CASSKGGGSYEQYF
few,TRBV15,TRBD2,TRBJ2-5,TGTGCCACCAGCAGAGGCCCCTCGGCGGGAGCACGAGAGACCCAGTACTTC,CATSRGPSAGARETQYF
few,TRBV28,-,TRBJ1-2,TGTGCCAGCAGTTTTCCGGCAGGGAGCGGCTACACCTTC,CASSFPAGSGYTF
-,TRBV5-1,-,TRBJ2-7,TGCGCCAGCAGCTTGAGTCGCCATAGGGGGGCCTCCTACGAGCAGTACTTC,CASSLSRHRGASYEQYF
-,TRBV9,TRBD1,TRBJ2-3,TGTGCCAGCAGCGCCCGCGTTCCGGGACAGGGCACAGATACGCAGTATTTT,CASSARVPGQGTDTQYF
-,TRBV5-1,-,TRBJ2-2,TGCGCCAGCAGGGATGAAGTCCTGGCCGGGGAGCTGTTTTTT,CASRDEVLAGELFF
many,TRBV7-8,-,TRBJ2-3,TGTGCCAGCAGCCGTCCTATCTCATCCGCCACAGATACGCAGTATTTT,CASSRPISSATDTQYF
few,TRBV7-9,TRBD2,TRBJ2-7,TGTGCCAGCAGCTTCAGCGGACTAGTCTACGAGCAGTACTTC,CASSFSGLVYEQYF
-,TRBV18,-,TRBJ2-5,TGTGCCAGCTCACCAGTGGGAGGAGAGACCCAGTACTTC,CASSPVGGETQYF